These 27 T cell receptor beta chains came from one sample sequenced in a study of control samples from healthy donors and cancer patients (dated by TCRdb to the early 2020s). Library preparation used the immunoSEQ multiplex PCR assay. This is the immuneACCESS table as TCRdb keeps it, with only in-frame sequences that have V and J called. A part of the clones is gone; compared with another copy, unresolved V genes explain less than half, and the rest is unexplained. In all, the sample holds fewer than 95,000 clones, and more than 75% of those were seen once. The biggest ten clones account for more than 2% of the sample. Input material: blood. The receptors were sampled from a woman in her thirties or forties in good health.

V gene TRBV7-8 combines with J gene TRBJ2-7; 7 positions agree with TRBD2. The CDR3 is made up of 12 amino acids. In germline, CDR1 is SGHVS, CDR2 FQNEAQ. After removal of 8 bases from V and 9 bases from J, the junction contained 10 bases not matched to a gene. The CDR3 nucleotides are TGTGCCAGCGCGGTAATGGGCGGGGGGCAGTACTTC. This encodes CASAVMGGGQYF.

This clone has just one count. The chain links TRBV4-3 to TRBJ1-2, with D unclear. The V gene lost 2 bases and the J gene lost 7 bases, with 11 bases spanning the gap. From germline, CDR1 is LGHNA and CDR2 YSLEER. This CDR3 is built from 13 residues. The CDR3 region is CASSQRRRVGYTF. The CDR3 region has the DNA TGCGCCAGCAGCCAACGGAGGAGGGTTGGCTACACCTTC.

The rearrangement links TRBV7-2 to TRBJ2-3, with 9 bases aligning to TRBD2. Germline CDR1 SGHTA, CDR2 FQGNSA. The ends lost 1 base at V and 12 bases at J; junction bases unmatched: 11. The CDR3 is 15 amino acids. In nucleotides, the CDR3 is TGTGCCAGCAGCTTAGTGGGTAGCGGGGGAGGGGGCCAGTATTTT. This gives the protein CASSLVGSGGGGQYF.

V is TRBV5-6 and J is TRBJ1-6; D is unresolved. Trimming stripped 3 bases from V and 6 bases from J, with 16 bases between. There are 16 residues in the CDR3. From germline, CDR1 is SGHDT and CDR2 YYEEEE. CDR3 nucleotides: TGTGCCAGCAGCTCAACTGGAACACGTCCTAATTCACCCCTCCACTTT. Translated, it gives CASSSTGTRPNSPLHF. The variable domain in full, with the rest retrieved from reference TRBV5-6 and TRBJ1-6, is DAGVTQSPTHLIKTRGQQVTLRCSPKSGHDTVSWYQQALGQGPQFIFQYYEEEERQRGNFPDRFSGHQFPNYSSELNVNALLLGDSALYLCASSSTGTRPNSPLHFGNGTRLTVT.

The chain combines TRBV6-1 with TRBJ1-1, with D possibly being TRBD1 (5 bases). In germline, CDR1 is MNHNS, CDR2 SASEGT. Between the trimmed V and J ends, which lost 2 bases and 5 bases, there was a span of 12 bases. This CDR3 is built from 14 residues. DNA of the CDR3: TGTGCCAGCAGTGAAAACGGGGGGAGGACTGAAGCTTTCTTT. It is translated as CASSENGGRTEAFF.

This chain connects TRBV7-2 to TRBJ2-3, with D perhaps matching TRBD1 or TRBD2 (6 bases each). This CDR3 contains 14 residues. Germline V gene data show CDR1 as SGHTA and CDR2 as FQGNSA. Trimming stripped 8 bases from V and 0 bases from J, with 12 bases between. CDR3 sequence reads: CASGGGLSTDTQYF. In DNA form, the CDR3 reads TGTGCCAGCGGAGGGGGTCTTAGCACAGATACGCAGTATTTT.

The genes are TRBV11-3 and TRBJ1-1; possibly TRBD1 for D (5 bases). CDR3 length: 14 amino acids. The V gene's germline CDR1 is SGHNT and CDR2 YENEEA. Trimming pared 0 bases from V and 6 bases from J, leaving 11 bases between. CDR3: CASSLDRRGAEAFF. CDR3 DNA: TGTGCCAGCAGCTTAGATAGGAGGGGAGCTGAAGCTTTCTTT. The full variable domain, its missing parts supplied by reference TRBV11-3 and TRBJ1-1, is EAGVVQSPRYKIIEKKQPVAFWCNPISGHNTLYWYLQNLGQGPELLIRYENEEAVDDSQLPKDRFSAERLKGVDSTLKIQPAELGDSAVYLCASSLDRRGAEAFFGQGTRLTVV.

V and J are TRBV5-1 and TRBJ1-4; D uncertain. V shed 7 bases and J shed 3 bases, with 22 bases lying between them. The CDR3 extends over 17 amino acids. Germline V gene sequence: CDR1 SGHRS, CDR2 YFSETQ. CDR3 DNA sequence: TGCGCCAGCCGTATACGCCCGGGGTCAGGAGCTAATGAAAAACTGTTTTTT. Translation: CASRIRPGSGANEKLFF.

The rearrangement uses TRBV7-2 and TRBJ2-4; D gene ambiguous. V lost 3 bases and J lost 0, with 12 bases in between. Germline V gene lookup returns CDR1 SGHTA and CDR2 FQGNSA. The CDR3 contains 16 residues. The CDR3 DNA reads TGTGCCAGCAGCTTCTCCCCTTCACTAGCCAAAAACATTCAGTACTTC. Protein sequence: CASSFSPSLAKNIQYF.

This rearrangement joins TRBV6-4 to TRBJ2-7, with D perhaps matching TRBD2 (5 bases). This CDR3 is built from 13 residues. Trimming pared 4 bases from V and 2 bases from J, leaving 9 bases between. Germline V gene lookup returns CDR1 MRHNA and CDR2 SNTAGT. This CDR3 is CASSVLAPYEQYF. DNA for the CDR3: TGTGCCAGCAGTGTTCTAGCCCCCTACGAGCAGTACTTC.

This chain connects TRBV27 to TRBJ2-1, with TRBD1 matching over 9 bases. The V gene's germline CDR1 is MNHEY and CDR2 SMNVEV (reference sequence). The CDR3 has 15 amino acids. V was pared by 5 bases and J by 5 bases, with 7 bases of the junction left unmatched. The CDR3: CASSLTGGYDNEQFF. The CDR3 coding sequence is TGTGCCAGCAGTCTAACAGGGGGCTACGACAATGAGCAGTTCTTC.

This sequence joins TRBV5-1 and TRBJ2-3; D is undetermined. The CDR3 extends over 14 amino acids. Looked up from germline, CDR1 is SGHRS and CDR2 is YFSETQ. V shed 1 base and J shed 1 base, with 7 bases lying between them. The chain's CDR3 is CASSLRRRTDTQYF. CDR3 DNA sequence: TGCGCCAGCAGCTTGAGGCGGCGCACAGATACGCAGTATTTT.

This sequence joins TRBV7-2 and TRBJ2-2; D might be TRBD1 or TRBD2, each matching 5 bases. The V gene lost 1 base and the J gene lost 7 bases, with 7 bases spanning the gap. The CDR3 covers 13 residues. Germline lookup yields CDR1 SGHTA and CDR2 FQGNSA. The CDR3 here is CASSLVGVGELFF. In DNA form, the CDR3 reads TGTGCCAGCAGCTTAGTGGGGGTCGGGGAGCTGTTTTTT. The full variable domain, in which reference TRBV7-2 and TRBJ2-2 provide the parts outside the CDR3, is GAGVSQSPSNKVTEKGKDVELRCDPISGHTALYWYRQSLGQGLEFLIYFQGNSAPDKSGLPSDRFSAERTGGSVSTLTIQRTQQEDSAVYLCASSLVGVGELFFGEGSRLTVL.

The chain uses TRBV6-5 and TRBJ2-3; tentative D call: TRBD2 (6 bases). The CDR3 spans 16 residues. The germline gives CDR1 MNHEY, CDR2 SVGAGI. V gave up 0 bases and J gave up 2 bases, with 12 bases separating them. CDR3 amino acids: CASSYSGGAATDTQYF. As DNA, the CDR3 is TGTGCCAGCAGTTACTCGGGAGGCGCAGCCACAGATACGCAGTATTTT.

This rearrangement joins TRBV6-2 or TRBV6-3 to TRBJ1-6; no definite D call. Trimming pared 5 bases from V and 9 bases from J, leaving 14 bases between. The germline V gene has CDR1 MNHEY and CDR2 SVGEGT. This CDR3 spans 14 amino acids. The CDR3 DNA is TGTGCCAGCAGTGCCGGGCAAGAGACTTCACCCCTCCACTTT. Protein product: CASSAGQETSPLHF.

The rearrangement links TRBV4-1 to TRBJ2-4; D possibly corresponds to TRBD2 (7 bases). The V end lost 4 bases, the J end lost 5 bases, and 30 bases lay between the germline ends. CDR3 length equals 20 residues. Germline V gene lookup returns CDR1 MGHRA and CDR2 YSYEKL. CDR3 sequence: CASSRQTGGRGRAEENIQYF. CDR3 DNA sequence: TGCGCCAGCAGCCGGCAAACGGGGGGCAGGGGACGAGCAGAGGAAAACATTCAGTACTTC.

The chain links TRBV5-8 to TRBJ2-3; D may be TRBD2 (6 bases). V lost 5 bases, J lost 1 base, and 8 bases lay in between. The CDR3 covers 13 residues. CDR1 is SGHTS and CDR2 is YDEGEE in the germline V gene. Here the CDR3 reads CASRGTRTDTQYF. The CDR3 DNA reads TGTGCCAGCAGAGGGACTCGCACAGATACGCAGTATTTT. Full variable domain (rest looked up from reference TRBV5-8 and TRBJ2-3): EAGVTQSPTHLIKTRGQQATLRCSPISGHTSVYWYQQALGLGLQFLLWYDEGEERNRGNFPPRFSGRQFPNYSSELNVNALELEDSALYLCASRGTRTDTQYFGPGTRLTVL.

CDR3 sequence (DNA): TGTGCCAGCAGCTTTAGCGGGGGGTCCTCCTACGAGCAGTACTTC. This sequence encodes CASSFSGGSSYEQYF. The chain joins TRBV7-6 to TRBJ2-7; TRBD2 agrees at 10 bases. Trimming removed 3 bases from V and 0 bases from J; junction bases left unmatched: 2. CDR1 and CDR2 from the germline V gene are SGHVS and FNYEAQ. This CDR3 is 15 amino acids long.

The table lists this clone with a count of one. The rearrangement joins TRBV20-1 to TRBJ1-1; tentatively, D is TRBD1 (5 bases). CDR3 size: 11 residues. In germline, CDR1 is DFQATT, CDR2 SNEGSKA (reference sequence). Trimming left V 3 bases short and J 10 bases short, with 12 bases between. The CDR3 loop reads CSARGTGAAFF. Written as DNA, the CDR3 is TGCAGTGCTAGGGGGACCGGTGCAGCTTTCTTT.

V usage is TRBV19 and J usage is TRBJ1-5; D remains ambiguous. The germline V and J ends were trimmed by 5 bases and 3 bases, with 14 bases remaining between them. There are 15 residues in the CDR3. Germline V gene data show CDR1 as LNHDA and CDR2 as SQIVND (reference sequence). The CDR3 spells CASSRGLGSNQPQHF. The CDR3 DNA reads as TGTGCCAGTAGTCGCGGTTTGGGATCCAATCAGCCCCAGCATTTT. Using reference TRBV19 and TRBJ1-5 for the parts outside the CDR3, the full variable domain is DGGITQSPKYLFRKEGQNVTLSCEQNLNHDAMYWYRQDPGQGLRLIYYSQIVNDFQKGDIAEGYSVSREKKESFPLTVTSAQKNPTAFYLCASSRGLGSNQPQHFGDGTRLSIL.

The gene calls are TRBV9 and TRBJ2-1; D is perhaps TRBD2 (6 bases). The CDR3 extends over 13 amino acids. Trimming pared 0 bases from V and 8 bases from J, leaving 9 bases between. Germline values: CDR1 SGDLS, CDR2 YYNGEE. This chain's CDR3 is CASSVGGEDEQFF. CDR3 DNA: TGTGCCAGCAGCGTAGGAGGGGAGGATGAGCAGTTCTTC.

The gene calls are TRBV6-5 and TRBJ1-4; D is perhaps TRBD1 (6 bases). Germline V CDR1 and CDR2: MNHEY, SVGAGI. Trimming stripped 7 bases from V and 4 bases from J, with 13 bases between. This CDR3 region has 14 residues. CDR3 DNA: TGTGCCAGCACATCCGGGACACTTAATGAAAAACTGTTTTTT. Amino acid sequence: CASTSGTLNEKLFF.

The genes are TRBV29-1 and TRBJ1-2, with D possibly TRBD1 on 5 matching bases. Trimming stripped 4 bases from V and 3 bases from J, with 21 bases between. Per the germline V gene, CDR1 is SQVTM and CDR2 is ANQGSEA. The CDR3 length is 16 residues. The chain's CDR3 is CSVGGGDSEQDYGYTF. DNA for the CDR3: TGCAGCGTTGGGGGGGGTGACAGTGAACAGGACTATGGCTACACCTTC.

V is TRBV30 and J is TRBJ1-4; D call uncertain. Germline lookup yields CDR1 GTSNPN and CDR2 SVGIG (reference sequence). The germline V and J ends were trimmed by 2 bases and 4 bases, with 8 bases remaining between them. The CDR3 runs to 13 residues. The CDR3 is CAWSWQSNEKLFF. The CDR3 coding sequence is TGTGCCTGGAGTTGGCAGAGTAATGAAAAACTGTTTTTT.

This chain uses TRBV2 with TRBJ2-5, with 16 bases identical to TRBD2. Trimming removed 6 bases from V and 4 bases from J; junction bases left unmatched: 17. CDR1 is SNHLY and CDR2 is FYNNEI in the germline V gene. The CDR3 has 20 residues. The CDR3 DNA follows: TGTGCCAGCAGCGCGTTGCCCTTGGGGACTAGCGGGGGGGCTTCAGAGACCCAGTACTTC. Its protein is CASSALPLGTSGGASETQYF. Full variable domain (missing parts from reference TRBV2 and TRBJ2-5): EPEVTQTPSHQVTQMGQEVILRCVPISNHLYFYWYRQILGQKVEFLVSFYNNEISEKSEIFDDQFSVERPDGSNFTLKIRSTKLEDSAMYFCASSALPLGTSGGASETQYFGPGTRLLVL.

The V call is TRBV3-1 (or the pseudogene TRBV3-2), the J call TRBJ2-1, with 10 bases lining up with TRBD2. J lost 4 bases, V lost 1 base, and 4 bases had no gene match. The CDR3 loop spans 16 amino acids. Germline lookup yields CDR1 LGHDT and CDR2 YNNKEL (reference sequence). In nucleotides, the CDR3 is TGTGCCAGCAGCCAAGTTCGGACTAGCGGATACAATGAGCAGTTCTTC. This sequence encodes CASSQVRTSGYNEQFF.

The chain uses TRBV9 and TRBJ2-3; D is unclear. Trimming took off 4 bases at V and 2 bases at J, with 11 bases between the two ends. Germline V CDR1 and CDR2: SGDLS, YYNGEE. This CDR3 is built from 14 residues. The DNA for the CDR3 is TGTGCCAGCAGCCTGCGGCCTTCCACAGATACGCAGTATTTT. Encoded protein: CASSLRPSTDTQYF.